The rows below give T cell receptor beta chains drawn from one sample of a study of T cell responses to AZD1222 COVID-19 vaccine. TCRdb's table, derived via immunoSEQ multiplex PCR, lists solely in-frame clones and lacks some. The sample comprises about 150,000 clones, 80% to 95% of which are singletons, and about 2.5% rests with the top ten. Material: peripheral blood, obtained on day 0 of AZD1222 vaccination. The source of these receptors is an adult in good health. Each CDR3 is given without its conserved first and last residue. The order of the fields is V gene, CDR3 length, CDR3 protein.

TRBV11-2,15,ASSLIGPQGGGTEAF
TRBV5-5,13,ASSSGQISGNTIY
TRBV12-3/TRBV12-4,11,ASSLVGGAEAF
TRBV2,13,ASSDTGHSNQPQH
TRBV7-9,12,ASNQQAVTYEQY
TRBV5-4,14,ASSELVGVRNSPLH
TRBV21-1,16,ASSPRDSGSPSNQPQH
TRBV5-5,13,ASSFGTSGGQEQF
TRBV6-2/TRBV6-3,12,ASSYRGTNEKLF
TRBV7-3,13,ASSLKGTGATEAF
TRBV4-1,16,ASSQDFGLEGKAGELF
TRBV7-3,12,ASSLIGGGNEQF
TRBV19,15,ASSINGRRSSGNTIY
TRBV12-3/TRBV12-4,10,ASRRQGFSLH
TRBV4-2,12,ASSLGLVGDTQY
TRBV7-9,14,ASRGLSSSYNSPLH
TRBV5-1,13,ASSRDGGQGETQY
TRBV5-4,12,ASSLVGVDTEAF
TRBV11-2,13,ASSLVAGPTDTQY
TRBV9,12,ASSALAGVDTQY
TRBV2,10,ASTRESYEQY
TRBV9,10,ASGKGAGGYT
TRBV2,12,ASSVGGRGEKLF
TRBV7-8,14,ASSLKRVGGVNGYT
TRBV28,13,ASSASQDRMETQY
TRBV7-8,12,ASSFGTDTYEQY
TRBV7-8,13,ASSLGASGNYGYT
TRBV7-9,13,ASSPGTGAGETQY
TRBV4-3,11,ASSQDKWDTQY
TRBV5-1,13,ASSLVGDPNQPQH
TRBV5-1,13,ASSFLMTGISPLH
TRBV3-1/TRBV3-2,14,ASSREQGKGTGELF
TRBV29-1,10,TAWDDHNTQY
TRBV19,12,ASRTGGDPDTQY
TRBV9,10,ASSPTLDTQY
TRBV6-5,13,ASRDRQGVNTEAF
TRBV24-1,16,ATSARGGWESNTGELF
TRBV5-1,12,ASSRDRTQETQY
TRBV30,11,AWNPGLGNEQF
TRBV4-2,13,ASSQDRGRSSPLH
TRBV27,12,ASSQGGAGYEQY
TRBV7-2,14,ASSPFLLGRADTQY
TRBV7-9,12,ASSLGQGLTEAF
TRBV5-8,11,ASSSTGGLGQF
TRBV28,12,ASTTGTANSPLH
TRBV7-7,13,ASSPRGDITDTQY
TRBV27,14,ASSIKGQGASTEAF
TRBV19,11,ASTTSGANVLT
TRBV14,13,ASSSGTHLTDTQY
TRBV7-2,14,ASSLQDASNKGGYT
TRBV11-3,9,ASSERGELF
TRBV9,12,ASSVAGASYEQY